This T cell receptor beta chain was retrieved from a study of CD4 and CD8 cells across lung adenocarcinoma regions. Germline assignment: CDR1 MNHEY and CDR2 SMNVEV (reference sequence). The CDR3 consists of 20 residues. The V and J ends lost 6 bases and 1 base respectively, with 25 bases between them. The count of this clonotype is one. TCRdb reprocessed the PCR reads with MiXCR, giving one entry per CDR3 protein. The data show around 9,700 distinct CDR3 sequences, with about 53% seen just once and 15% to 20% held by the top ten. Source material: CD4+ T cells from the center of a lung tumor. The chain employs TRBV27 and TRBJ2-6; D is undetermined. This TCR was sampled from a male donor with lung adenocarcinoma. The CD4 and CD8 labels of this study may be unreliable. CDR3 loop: CASSPEPHLVIRSGANVLTF. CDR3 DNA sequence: TGTGCCAGCAGCCCTGAGCCCCACTTAGTAATCCGATCTGGGGCCAACGTCCTGACTTTC. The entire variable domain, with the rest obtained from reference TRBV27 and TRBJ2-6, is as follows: EAQVTQNPRYLITVTGKKLTVTCSQNMNHEYMSWYRQDPGLGLRQIYYSMNVEVTDKGDVPEGYKVSRKEKRNFPLILESPSPNQTSLYFCASSPEPHLVIRSGANVLTFGAGSRLTVL.